This TCR beta chain was documented in a study of blood T cells in healthy people across ages. Concerning this clonotype itself: Antigen: not known.

Study observations and caveats: Naive T cell percentage by flow cytometry tracked strongly with beta diversity. Getting older went along with TCR beta diversity per million T cells dropping roughly linearly. Greater diversity and more naive CD4+ cells were seen in long-lived donors than in aged donors. No conclusive comparison of naive versus antigen-experienced cells was possible with unsorted PBMCs.

The use of a sample-barcoded 5' primer and a J-beta primer mix characterized a second PCR of roughly 6 to 11 cycles. A single record per CDR3 protein comes from TCRdb applying MiXCR to the 5' RACE reads. Here the sample spans fewer than 900,000 distinct CDR3 sequences, approximately 39% being singletons. V dropped 5 bases and J dropped 0; count of bases not matched to a gene: 4. This CDR3 spans 15 amino acids. Sequences were obtained from blood. The TCR comes from a woman aged 55-69 years in good health. The chain links TRBV12-3 or TRBV12-4 to TRBJ2-1; 7 nucleotides match TRBD2. The CDR3 DNA reads as TGTGCCAGCAGTCCAGCGGGACCCTCCTACAATGAGCAGTTCTTC. Residues: CASSPAGPSYNEQFF.